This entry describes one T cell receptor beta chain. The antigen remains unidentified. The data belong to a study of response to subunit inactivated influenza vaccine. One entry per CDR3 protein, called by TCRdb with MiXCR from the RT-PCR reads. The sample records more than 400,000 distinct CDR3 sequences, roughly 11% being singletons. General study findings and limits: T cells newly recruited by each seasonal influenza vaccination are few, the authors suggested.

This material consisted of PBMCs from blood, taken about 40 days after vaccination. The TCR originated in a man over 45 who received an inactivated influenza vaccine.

The CDR3 spells CSVLWTGQETQYF. Written as DNA, the CDR3 is TGCAGCGTCTTATGGACTGGCCAAGAGACCCAGTACTTC. V and J are TRBV29-1 and TRBJ2-5; D possibly corresponds to TRBD2 (5 bases). The V gene's germline CDR1 is SQVTM and CDR2 ANQGSEA. CDR3 size: 13 residues. V was shortened by 6 bases and J by 1 base, with 12 bases between the two germline ends.